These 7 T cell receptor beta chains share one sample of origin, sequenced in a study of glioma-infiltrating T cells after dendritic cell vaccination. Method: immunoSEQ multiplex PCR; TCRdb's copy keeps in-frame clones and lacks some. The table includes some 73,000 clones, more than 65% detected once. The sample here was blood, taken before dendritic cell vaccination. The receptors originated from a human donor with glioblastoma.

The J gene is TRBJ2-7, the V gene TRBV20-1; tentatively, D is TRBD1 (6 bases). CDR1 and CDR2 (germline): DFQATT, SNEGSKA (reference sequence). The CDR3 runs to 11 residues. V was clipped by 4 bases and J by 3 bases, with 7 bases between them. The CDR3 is CSAMDSYEQYV. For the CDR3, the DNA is TGCAGTGCTATGGACAGCTACGAGCAGTACGTC.

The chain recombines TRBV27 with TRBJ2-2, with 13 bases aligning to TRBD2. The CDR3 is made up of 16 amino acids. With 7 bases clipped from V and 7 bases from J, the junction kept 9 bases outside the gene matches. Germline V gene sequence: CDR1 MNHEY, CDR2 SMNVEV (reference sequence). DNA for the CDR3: TGTGCCAGCACCCCTCGGACTAGCGGGAGAAGCGGGGAGCTGTTTTTT. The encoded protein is CASTPRTSGRSGELFF.

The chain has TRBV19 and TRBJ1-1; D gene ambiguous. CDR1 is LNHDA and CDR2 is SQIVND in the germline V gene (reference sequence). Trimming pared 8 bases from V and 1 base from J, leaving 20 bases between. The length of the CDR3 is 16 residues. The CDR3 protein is CASWAGVMYANTEAFF. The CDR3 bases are TGTGCCAGTTGGGCCGGGGTTATGTACGCGAACACTGAAGCTTTCTTT.

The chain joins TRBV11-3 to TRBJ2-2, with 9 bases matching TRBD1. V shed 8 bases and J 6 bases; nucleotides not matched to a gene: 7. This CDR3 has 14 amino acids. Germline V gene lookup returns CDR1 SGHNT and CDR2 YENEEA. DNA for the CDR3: TGTGCCAGCGAAACCGGGACAGGGCCCGGGGAGCTGTTTTTT. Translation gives CASETGTGPGELFF. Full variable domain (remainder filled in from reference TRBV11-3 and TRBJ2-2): EAGVVQSPRYKIIEKKQPVAFWCNPISGHNTLYWYLQNLGQGPELLIRYENEEAVDDSQLPKDRFSAERLKGVDSTLKIQPAELGDSAVYLCASETGTGPGELFFGEGSRLTVL.

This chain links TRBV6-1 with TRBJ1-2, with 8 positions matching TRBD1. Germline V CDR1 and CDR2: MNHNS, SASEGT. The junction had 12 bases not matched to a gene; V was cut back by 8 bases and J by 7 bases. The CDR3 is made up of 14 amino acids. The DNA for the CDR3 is TGTGCCAGCTTGCCAGGACAGGGCCCGACTGGCTACACCTTC. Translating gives CASLPGQGPTGYTF.

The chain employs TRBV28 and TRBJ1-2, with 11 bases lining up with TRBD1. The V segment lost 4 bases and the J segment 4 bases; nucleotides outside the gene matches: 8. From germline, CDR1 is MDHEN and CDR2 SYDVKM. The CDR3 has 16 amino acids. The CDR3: CASSSEDRGLSYGYTF. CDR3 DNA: TGTGCCAGCAGTTCAGAGGACAGGGGGCTTTCCTATGGCTACACCTTC.

The CDR3, as DNA: TGTGCCATCAGTGAAACAGTTGGCAATCAGCCCCAGCATTTT. This gives the protein CAISETVGNQPQHF. V usage is TRBV10-3 and J usage is TRBJ1-5; the D is unclear. The length of the CDR3 is 14 residues. Germline V lookup: CDR1 ENHRY, CDR2 SYGVKD. V was trimmed by 3 bases and J by 2 bases, leaving 8 bases between them.